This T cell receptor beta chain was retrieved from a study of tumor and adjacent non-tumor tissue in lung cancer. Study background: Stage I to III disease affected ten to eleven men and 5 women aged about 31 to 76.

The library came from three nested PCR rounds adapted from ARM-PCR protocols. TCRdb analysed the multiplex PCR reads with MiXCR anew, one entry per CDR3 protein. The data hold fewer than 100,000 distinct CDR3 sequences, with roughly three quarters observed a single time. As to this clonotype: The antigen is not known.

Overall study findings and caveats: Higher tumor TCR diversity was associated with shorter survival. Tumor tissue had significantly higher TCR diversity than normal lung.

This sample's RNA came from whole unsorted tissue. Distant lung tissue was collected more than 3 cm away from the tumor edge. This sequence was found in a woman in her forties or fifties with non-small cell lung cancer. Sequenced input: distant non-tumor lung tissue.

For the CDR3, the DNA is TGTGCCAGCTCACTACCGGACAGATCCTCCTACGAGCAGTACTTC. Its protein is CASSLPDRSSYEQYF. This chain connects TRBV18 to TRBJ2-7, with D possibly being TRBD1 (6 bases). Germline V gene sequence: CDR1 KGHSH, CDR2 LQKENI. The V end lost 4 bases, the J end lost 0 bases, and 13 bases lay between the germline ends. The CDR3 contains 15 residues.